The rows below give T cell receptor beta chains drawn from one sample of a study of T cells after yellow fever vaccination. TCRdb used MiXCR to reprocess the 5' RACE reads, holding one entry per CDR3 protein. The table lists hundreds of thousands of distinct CDR3 sequences, about 12% of them singletons. The sample was PBMCs, taken on the day of the yellow fever booster vaccination. These receptors were taken from a man aged 30 to 45 who received the YFV17D yellow fever vaccine. The CDR3 runs from the conserved cysteine through the conserved F or W. Each record gives: clone size, D gene, V gene, J gene, CDR3 protein, CDR3 DNA. The D gene is left open where the match is weak. Only part of the rows carry a size: once, few, many, or a class if the clone is expanded.

clone size: NA
D gene: NA
V gene: TRBV20-1
J gene: TRBJ1-2
CDR3 protein: CSARRVYGYTF
CDR3 DNA: TGCAGTGCTAGACGGGTCTATGGCTACACCTTC

clone size: few
D gene: NA
V gene: TRBV10-3
J gene: TRBJ2-5
CDR3 protein: CAISESASPKETQYF
CDR3 DNA: TGTGCCATCAGTGAGTCGGCCAGCCCTAAAGAGACCCAGTACTTC

clone size: NA
D gene: TRBD2
V gene: TRBV2
J gene: TRBJ2-4
CDR3 protein: CASRATSGAKGGIQYF
CDR3 DNA: TGTGCCAGCAGAGCAACTAGCGGAGCAAAGGGGGGCATTCAGTACTTC

clone size: NA
D gene: NA
V gene: TRBV3-1
J gene: TRBJ2-1
CDR3 protein: CASSPRVGLRSYNEQFF
CDR3 DNA: TGTGCCAGCAGCCCTCGAGTAGGACTAAGGTCCTACAATGAGCAGTTCTTC

clone size: few
D gene: NA
V gene: TRBV18
J gene: TRBJ1-4
CDR3 protein: CASSPPGRANEKLFF
CDR3 DNA: TGTGCCAGCTCACCACCAGGGAGGGCAAATGAAAAACTGTTTTTT

clone size: many
D gene: TRBD2
V gene: TRBV5-6
J gene: TRBJ2-7
CDR3 protein: CASSRRLAGGGEQYF
CDR3 DNA: TGTGCCAGCAGCCGGAGACTAGCGGGAGGCGGGGAGCAGTACTTC

clone size: few
D gene: NA
V gene: TRBV9
J gene: TRBJ1-2
CDR3 protein: CASSVGHPRTGPRYTF
CDR3 DNA: TGTGCCAGCAGCGTAGGTCACCCTAGGACCGGGCCTCGCTACACCTTC

clone size: NA
D gene: TRBD2
V gene: TRBV20-1
J gene: TRBJ2-3
CDR3 protein: CSAERDYHTDTQYF
CDR3 DNA: TGCAGTGCTGAACGGGACTACCACACAGATACGCAGTATTTT

clone size: NA
D gene: NA
V gene: TRBV19
J gene: TRBJ2-2
CDR3 protein: CASSLQIGSMTGELFF
CDR3 DNA: TGTGCCAGTAGCCTTCAAATTGGGAGTATGACCGGGGAGCTGTTTTTT

clone size: NA
D gene: TRBD2
V gene: TRBV28
J gene: TRBJ2-5
CDR3 protein: CASSFLGLAGEGETQYF
CDR3 DNA: TGTGCCAGCAGTTTCCTGGGACTAGCGGGAGAGGGAGAGACCCAGTACTTC

clone size: NA
D gene: NA
V gene: TRBV20-1
J gene: TRBJ2-2
CDR3 protein: CSARGRSGTGELFF
CDR3 DNA: TGCAGTGCTAGGGGTCGGAGTGGCACCGGGGAGCTGTTTTTT

clone size: NA
D gene: NA
V gene: TRBV20-1
J gene: TRBJ2-3
CDR3 protein: CSARDSWSDTQYF
CDR3 DNA: TGCAGTGCCCGGGACTCCTGGTCAGATACGCAGTATTTT

clone size: few
D gene: NA
V gene: TRBV10-1
J gene: TRBJ2-5
CDR3 protein: CASGQTQETQYF
CDR3 DNA: TGCGCCAGCGGACAGACCCAAGAGACCCAGTACTTC

clone size: NA
D gene: NA
V gene: TRBV6-5
J gene: TRBJ2-1
CDR3 protein: CASSFDRGLRGDEQFF
CDR3 DNA: TGTGCCAGCAGTTTCGATCGGGGCCTCAGGGGCGATGAGCAGTTCTTC

clone size: NA
D gene: NA
V gene: TRBV14
J gene: TRBJ2-7
CDR3 protein: CASSQSVGEQYF
CDR3 DNA: TGTGCCAGCAGCCAGTCCGTAGGCGAGCAGTACTTC

clone size: NA
D gene: NA
V gene: TRBV7-9
J gene: TRBJ1-3
CDR3 protein: CASSPSGGNGNTIYF
CDR3 DNA: TGTGCCAGCAGCCCCTCCGGGGGAAATGGAAACACCATATATTTT

clone size: NA
D gene: NA
V gene: TRBV20-1
J gene: TRBJ2-1
CDR3 protein: CSAHDLAGHNEQFF
CDR3 DNA: TGCAGTGCCCATGACTTGGCTGGGCACAATGAGCAGTTCTTC

clone size: NA
D gene: NA
V gene: TRBV15
J gene: TRBJ2-1
CDR3 protein: CATSRQRRQGLSYNEQFF
CDR3 DNA: TGTGCCACCAGCAGACAGAGAAGACAGGGACTCTCCTACAATGAGCAGTTCTTC

clone size: NA
D gene: NA
V gene: TRBV5-1
J gene: TRBJ2-2
CDR3 protein: CASSLALGERDTGELFF
CDR3 DNA: TGCGCCAGCAGCTTGGCCCTGGGTGAGAGAGACACCGGGGAGCTGTTTTTT

clone size: few
D gene: NA
V gene: TRBV7-9
J gene: TRBJ1-5
CDR3 protein: CASSLGAGGQPQHF
CDR3 DNA: TGTGCCAGCAGCTTAGGGGCAGGAGGTCAGCCCCAGCATTTT

clone size: NA
D gene: NA
V gene: TRBV15
J gene: TRBJ1-6
CDR3 protein: CATSRDRTYSPLHF
CDR3 DNA: TGTGCCACCAGCAGAGATCGGACCTATTCACCCCTCCACTTT

clone size: few
D gene: TRBD1
V gene: TRBV5-1
J gene: TRBJ2-1
CDR3 protein: CASSSPTQGARGGYNEQFF
CDR3 DNA: TGCGCCAGCAGCTCCCCCACACAGGGGGCAAGGGGTGGATACAATGAGCAGTTCTTC

clone size: NA
D gene: NA
V gene: TRBV5-1
J gene: TRBJ2-3
CDR3 protein: CASVAEELAGTDTQYF
CDR3 DNA: TGCGCCAGCGTGGCGGAGGAGCTCGCGGGCACAGATACGCAGTATTTT

clone size: NA
D gene: NA
V gene: TRBV19
J gene: TRBJ2-2
CDR3 protein: CASTIGGPNTGELFF
CDR3 DNA: TGTGCCAGTACCATCGGGGGTCCGAACACCGGGGAGCTGTTTTTT

clone size: few
D gene: TRBD2
V gene: TRBV15
J gene: TRBJ2-2
CDR3 protein: CATGGGGNTGELFF
CDR3 DNA: TGTGCCACCGGCGGGGGAGGGAACACCGGGGAGCTGTTTTTT

clone size: few
D gene: TRBD1
V gene: TRBV6-2/TRBV6-3
J gene: TRBJ2-7
CDR3 protein: CASSLRTGGAISYEQYF
CDR3 DNA: TGTGCCAGCAGCCTTCGGACAGGGGGCGCGATCTCCTACGAGCAGTACTTC

clone size: NA
D gene: NA
V gene: TRBV10-3
J gene: TRBJ2-2
CDR3 protein: CASYSGRSGNTGELFF
CDR3 DNA: TGTGCTAGCTATTCAGGGAGGTCGGGAAACACCGGGGAGCTGTTTTTT

clone size: NA
D gene: TRBD2
V gene: TRBV12-3/TRBV12-4
J gene: TRBJ2-1
CDR3 protein: CATSLGVWGTSGRWVYNEQFF
CDR3 DNA: TGTGCCACCAGTTTAGGGGTTTGGGGGACTAGCGGGAGATGGGTCTACAATGAGCAGTTCTTC

clone size: once
D gene: NA
V gene: TRBV28
J gene: TRBJ2-7
CDR3 protein: CASSPRGLGPYEQYF
CDR3 DNA: TGTGCCAGCAGCCCGAGAGGCCTCGGGCCCTACGAGCAGTACTTC

clone size: few
D gene: TRBD2
V gene: TRBV5-8
J gene: TRBJ2-7
CDR3 protein: CASSLMTSGSRFYEQYF
CDR3 DNA: TGTGCCAGCAGCCTAATGACTAGCGGGAGTAGGTTCTACGAGCAGTACTTC

clone size: NA
D gene: NA
V gene: TRBV18
J gene: TRBJ2-7
CDR3 protein: CASSPGQGGSEQYF
CDR3 DNA: TGTGCCAGCTCACCCGGCCAGGGGGGATCCGAGCAGTACTTC

clone size: many
D gene: NA
V gene: TRBV29-1
J gene: TRBJ2-2
CDR3 protein: CSVEVAQSMANTGELFF
CDR3 DNA: TGCAGCGTTGAAGTGGCCCAGTCCATGGCGAACACCGGGGAGCTGTTTTTT

clone size: few
D gene: TRBD1
V gene: TRBV6-1
J gene: TRBJ1-5
CDR3 protein: CASSTTGSGGSNQPQHF
CDR3 DNA: TGTGCCAGCAGCACTACAGGGTCAGGGGGGAGCAATCAGCCCCAGCATTTT

clone size: NA
D gene: TRBD2
V gene: TRBV10-3
J gene: TRBJ2-7
CDR3 protein: CAISEWAGATEQYF
CDR3 DNA: TGTGCCATCAGTGAGTGGGCGGGAGCTACCGAGCAGTACTTC

clone size: NA
D gene: NA
V gene: TRBV7-8
J gene: TRBJ2-7
CDR3 protein: CASSLGRERPREYF
CDR3 DNA: TGTGCCAGCAGCTTAGGGAGGGAGAGGCCTAGGGAGTACTTC

clone size: NA
D gene: TRBD2
V gene: TRBV6-2/TRBV6-3
J gene: TRBJ2-3
CDR3 protein: CASSYFAGLAATDTQYF
CDR3 DNA: TGTGCCAGCAGTTACTTCGCCGGACTAGCTGCCACAGATACGCAGTATTTT

clone size: NA
D gene: TRBD2
V gene: TRBV5-1
J gene: TRBJ2-3
CDR3 protein: CASNSRGRAPDTQYF
CDR3 DNA: TGCGCCAGCAACTCCCGAGGGAGGGCTCCAGATACGCAGTATTTT

clone size: few
D gene: NA
V gene: TRBV5-6
J gene: TRBJ1-5
CDR3 protein: CASSPGGKQPQHF
CDR3 DNA: TGTGCCAGCAGTCCTGGGGGAAAACAGCCCCAGCATTTT

clone size: few
D gene: NA
V gene: TRBV3-1
J gene: TRBJ2-1
CDR3 protein: CASSQVQKLQLFF
CDR3 DNA: TGTGCCAGCAGCCAAGTACAGAAATTACAATTGTTCTTC

clone size: few
D gene: NA
V gene: TRBV19
J gene: TRBJ2-7
CDR3 protein: CASKVRDSSYEQYF
CDR3 DNA: TGTGCCAGTAAGGTTAGAGACTCAAGCTACGAGCAGTACTTC

clone size: few
D gene: TRBD1
V gene: TRBV6-1
J gene: TRBJ2-3
CDR3 protein: CASKSGTVGTDTQYF
CDR3 DNA: TGTGCCAGCAAGTCGGGGACAGTAGGCACAGATACGCAGTATTTT

clone size: NA
D gene: NA
V gene: TRBV27
J gene: TRBJ1-5
CDR3 protein: CASSPRRGSGGQPQHF
CDR3 DNA: TGTGCCAGCAGTCCCCGAAGAGGATCGGGAGGTCAGCCCCAGCATTTT

clone size: few
D gene: NA
V gene: TRBV3-1
J gene: TRBJ2-1
CDR3 protein: CASGFAGPDNEQFF
CDR3 DNA: TGTGCCAGCGGGTTTGCGGGGCCGGACAATGAGCAGTTCTTC